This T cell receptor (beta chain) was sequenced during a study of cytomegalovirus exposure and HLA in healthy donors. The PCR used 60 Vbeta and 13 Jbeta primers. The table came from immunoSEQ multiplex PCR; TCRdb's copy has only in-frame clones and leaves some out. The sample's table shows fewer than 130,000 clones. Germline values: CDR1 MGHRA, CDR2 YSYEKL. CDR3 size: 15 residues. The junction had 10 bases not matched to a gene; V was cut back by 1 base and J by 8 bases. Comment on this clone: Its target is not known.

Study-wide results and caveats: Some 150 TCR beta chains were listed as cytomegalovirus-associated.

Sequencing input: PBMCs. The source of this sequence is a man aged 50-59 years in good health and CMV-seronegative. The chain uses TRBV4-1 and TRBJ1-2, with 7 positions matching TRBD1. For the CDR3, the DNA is TGCGCCAGCAGCCAAGTTGACAGGGCCCCATGGGGCTACACCTTC. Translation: CASSQVDRAPWGYTF.